This record looks at one T cell receptor (beta chain) sequence and its context. The antigen remains unidentified. TCRdb's copy holds only in-frame clones and misses some; the assay was immunoSEQ multiplex PCR. Of around 60,000 clones in the sample, approximately 90% were seen once. The data were taken from a study of OX40 agonist ivuxolimab in advanced cancers. Study in general: Patients took ivuxolimab, an agonistic anti-OX40 (CD134) antibody. Study results and limitations: Researchers report that CD8+ T cells had, on average, more expanded clones than CD4+. Which antigen the expanded peripheral T cells recognized is unknown.

The V gene lost 7 bases and the J gene lost 4 bases, with 12 bases spanning the gap. The CDR3 length is 12 residues. Germline V CDR1 and CDR2: SGDLS, YYNGEE. This rearrangement joins TRBV9 to TRBJ2-7; D unresolved. This receptor was obtained from an adult with an advanced solid tumor such as melanoma, head and neck, liver or kidney cancer. The material was CD4+ or CD8+ T cells sorted from blood, obtained in a trial of the OX40 agonist ivuxolimab. This CDR3 is CASGSRQYEQYF. CDR3 bases: TGTGCCAGCGGTAGCCGACAATACGAGCAGTACTTC.